The source of this TCR beta chain is a study of a mutant IDH1 vaccine in newly diagnosed glioma. The overall study: The therapy given earlier, which was standard therapy, consisted of radiotherapy, temozolomide, or both, and most of the patients received both. General observations from the study: The authors found pseudoprogression apparently unrelated to changes in top peripheral T cell clonotypes. Patients showed vaccine-induced immune responses at a rate of more than 80%.

This CDR3 has 15 amino acids. Germline assignment: CDR1 SGHRS and CDR2 YFSETQ. J was trimmed by 5 bases and V by 0 bases; bases with no gene match: 3. Time point meaning: baseline, week 1 (first vaccination visit). As to treatment: pre-vaccination baseline after standard-of-care therapy. Tumors from donors were new WHO grade 3 or 4 IDH1-mutant astrocytomas with ATRX loss. As regards this clone: The antigen is not known.

Clones were sequenced by immunoSEQ multiplex PCR, and TCRdb holds only the in-frame ones, with some missing. There are 85,000 to 100,000 clones in the sample; around nine tenths occur only once, and roughly 0.61% lies in the top ten. The sample here was PBMCs, taken from a glioma patient treated with radiotherapy, temozolomide or both. The rearrangement uses TRBV5-1 and TRBJ2-3; TRBD2 aligns across 10 bases. This receptor was taken from a woman between 50 and 59 years old with glioma. The CDR3 region is CASSLGLAGGDTQYF. The CDR3 region has the DNA TGCGCCAGCAGCTTGGGACTAGCGGGTGGAGATACGCAGTATTTT.